This T cell receptor (beta chain) was retrieved from a study of CD8 T cells in Susac syndrome (dated by TCRdb to the late 2010s). Concerning the study at large: Among the sequenced Susac syndrome patients, more than five had clinically active disease and eight were in clinical remission. At blood withdrawal, Susac syndrome patients were either therapy-naive, taking corticosteroids (in some cases with IVIg as well), or taking IVIg alone. The study used repertoire sequencing to test whether antigen drove CD8+ T cell activation and differentiation in Susac syndrome.

High-throughput TCR beta sequencing profiled peripheral blood CD8+ and CD4+ T cells from healthy donors, Susac syndrome patients and multiple sclerosis patients. Recently defined diagnostic criteria for definite or probable disease were met by the Susac syndrome patients. Bulk CD8+ and CD4+ T cells were purified by magnetic negative isolation, whereas CD8+ TEMRA cells were enriched by FACS. Blood was drawn into EDTA tubes, processed within 24 hours, and PBMCs were isolated by density gradient centrifugation. PBMCs intended for TCR sequencing were cryopreserved in liquid nitrogen and thawed later in a water bath at 37 degrees C. The sorted or isolated CD4+, CD8+ and CD8+ TEMRA cells reached a purity of at least 90%. RNA was extracted using the RNeasy kit, and about 0.45 to 1 ug of the RNA was reverse transcribed with random hexamers. The immunoSEQ multiplex PCR assay, which covers 54 Vbeta and 13 Jbeta segments, was used to amplify TCR beta CDR3 regions. PCR amplification bias was corrected using a synthetic template baseline for primer optimization and computational correction. As for the authors' bioinformatics: Reads were assigned to V, D and J genes according to IMGT and analyzed in immunoSEQ Analyzer, with only productive sequences retained. To calculate clonality, Shannon entropy was normalized by log2 of the number of productive unique sequences and then subtracted from one. For each patient and control, public and private clones were evaluated within the 100 most prevalent clones. Clones were defined as Susac-specific when absent from the healthy and MS cohorts, from roughly 1,100 published viral clones and from other ImmuneACCESS disease sequences. TCRdb reprocessing: public reads trimmed at Q25 with fastp, clones called with MiXCR, in-frame beta chains kept. Every distinct CDR3 protein forms one entry, paired with its most common genes and DNA. The authors' filters were not applied to this entry. This sample holds 210,000 or so distinct CDR3 sequences; about 94% were observed only once. The ten largest account for around 0.15% of the sample.

Broad study findings and their caveats: No clonal expansion was detected in the CD4+ T cell repertoire of Susac syndrome patients. The number of individuals in the TCR sequencing and HLA analysis was acknowledged as relatively small.

Notes on this clonotype: What this receptor recognizes is not known. No base-level quality is on record; no much larger clone is a single base apart.

The CDR3 runs 13 residues from the cysteine to the phenylalanine. CDR3 DNA is the only sequence kept; it has 39 bases, read in frame from the first base. CDR1 and CDR2 are drawn from the germline V gene: KGHDR, SFDVKD. The junction shows trimming of 8 bases on V and 0 bases on J, plus 7 bases between the germline ends. The specimen sequenced was CD4+ T cells from PBMCs. The rearranged chain carries TRBV24-1 and TRBJ2-1; possibly the D gene is TRBD2, per 5 matching bases. This clonotype was obtained from a human donor with Susac syndrome. The DNA reads as follows: TGTGCCACCAACGGGGACTCCTACAATGAGCAGTTCTTC. It codes for CATNGDSYNEQFF.